Sequencing of this T cell receptor beta chain was carried out in a study of T cell changes during pregnancy in multiple sclerosis (dated by TCRdb to the late 2010s). About the study as a whole: Changes in the T cell repertoire over the course of pregnancy were examined in this study in women with multiple sclerosis.

The germline V gene (reference sequence) yields SGHNT for CDR1 and YYREEE for CDR2. The CDR3 sequence holds 15 residues, the cysteine and phenylalanine included. Only the CDR3 DNA is retained, 45 bases long and in frame from the first base. The V end loses 4 bases and the J end loses 5 bases, and a stretch of 15 bases separates them. The library was made by the immunoSEQ multiplex PCR assay. Sourced from immuneACCESS, this table was stored by TCRdb with only in-frame sequences that have V and J called. A share of the clones is absent; for the studies checked, an unresolved V gene accounts for under half, and the remainder has no known explanation. A total of about 75,000 clones appear in this sample, about 93% of them only once. The top ten clones comprise 0.11% to 0.15% of the sample. As to this clone: Its antigen is unknown. The record has no base qualities; no much larger clone is one base away.

Here the chain combines TRBV5-4 and TRBJ2-2; perhaps TRBD1 is the D gene, with 6 bases matching. The receptor was isolated from a female donor with multiple sclerosis, enrolled in a pregnancy study. Sequencing used CD4+ T cells from peripheral blood mononuclear cells, obtained after pregnancy. The CDR3 region reads CASSPGGPPTGELFF. The bases are TGTGCCAGCAGCCCTGGGGGCCCTCCTACCGGGGAGCTGTTTTTT.